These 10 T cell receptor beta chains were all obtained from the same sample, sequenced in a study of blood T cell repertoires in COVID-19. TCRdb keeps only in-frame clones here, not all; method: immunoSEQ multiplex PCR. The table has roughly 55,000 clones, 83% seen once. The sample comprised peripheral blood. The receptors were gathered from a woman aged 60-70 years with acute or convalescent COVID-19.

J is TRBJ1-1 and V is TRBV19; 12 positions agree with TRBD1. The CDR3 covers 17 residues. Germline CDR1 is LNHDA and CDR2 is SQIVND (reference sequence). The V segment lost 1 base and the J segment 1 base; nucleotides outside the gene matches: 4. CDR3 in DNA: TGTGCCAGTAGTATAGTTGGGACAGGGGGCAAGAACACTGAAGCTTTCTTT. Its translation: CASSIVGTGGKNTEAFF.

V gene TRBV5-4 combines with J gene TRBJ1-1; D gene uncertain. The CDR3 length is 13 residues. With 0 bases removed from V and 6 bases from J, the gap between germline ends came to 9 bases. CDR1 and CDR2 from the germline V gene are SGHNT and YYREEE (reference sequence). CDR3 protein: CASSLGQKSEAFF. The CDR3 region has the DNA TGTGCCAGCAGCTTGGGGCAGAAGTCTGAAGCTTTCTTT.

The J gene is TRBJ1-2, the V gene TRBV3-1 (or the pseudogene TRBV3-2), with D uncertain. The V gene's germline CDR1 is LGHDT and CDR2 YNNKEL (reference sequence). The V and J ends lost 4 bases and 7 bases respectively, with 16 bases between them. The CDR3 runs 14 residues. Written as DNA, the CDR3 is TGTGCCAGCAGCCCTCTTGGTCGGGGAAGTGGCTACACCTTC. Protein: CASSPLGRGSGYTF.

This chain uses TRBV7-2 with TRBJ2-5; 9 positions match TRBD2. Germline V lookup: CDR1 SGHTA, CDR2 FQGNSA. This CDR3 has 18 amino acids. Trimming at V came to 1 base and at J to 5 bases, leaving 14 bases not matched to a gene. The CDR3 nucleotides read TGTGCCAGCAGCTTAGTCCTTTTTGGCGGGAGGGCCTCGGAGACCCAGTACTTC. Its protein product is CASSLVLFGGRASETQYF.

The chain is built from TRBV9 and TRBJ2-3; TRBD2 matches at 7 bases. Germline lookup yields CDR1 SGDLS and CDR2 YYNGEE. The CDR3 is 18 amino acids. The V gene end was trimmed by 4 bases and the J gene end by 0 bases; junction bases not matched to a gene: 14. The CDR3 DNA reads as TGTGCCAGCAGCCCCCCCGGCGGGAGCTTACCTAGCACAGATACGCAGTATTTT. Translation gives CASSPPGGSLPSTDTQYF.

The CDR3 region has the DNA TGTGCCAGCAGCATCAGGGAACCTGGAAACACCATATATTTT. Protein product: CASSIREPGNTIYF. The chain links TRBV13 to TRBJ1-3, with D possibly matching TRBD1 (5 bases). This CDR3 spans 14 amino acids. V lost 5 bases to trimming and J lost 2 bases, with 10 bases between them. Germline CDR1 PRHDT, CDR2 FYEKMQ (reference sequence).

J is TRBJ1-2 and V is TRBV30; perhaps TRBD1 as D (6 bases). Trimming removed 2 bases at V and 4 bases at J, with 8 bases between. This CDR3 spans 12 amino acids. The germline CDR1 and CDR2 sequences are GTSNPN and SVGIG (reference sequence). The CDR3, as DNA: TGTGCCTGGAGTACAGGGACCTATGGCTACACCTTC. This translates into CAWSTGTYGYTF. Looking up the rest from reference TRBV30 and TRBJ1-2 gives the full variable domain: SQTIHQWPATLVQPVGSPLSLECTVEGTSNPNLYWYRQAAGRGLQLLFYSVGIGQISSEVPQNLSASRPQDRQFILSSKKLLLSDSGFYLCAWSTGTYGYTFGSGTRLTVV.

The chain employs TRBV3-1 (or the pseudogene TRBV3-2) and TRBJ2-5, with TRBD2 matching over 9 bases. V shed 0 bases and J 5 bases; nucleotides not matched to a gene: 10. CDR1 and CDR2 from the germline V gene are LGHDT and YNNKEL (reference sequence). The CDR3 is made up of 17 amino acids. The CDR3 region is CASSQDPGTSLRETQYF. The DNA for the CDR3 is TGTGCCAGCAGCCAAGATCCCGGGACTAGCCTTAGGGAGACCCAGTACTTC.

The CDR3 here is CASNPRGGRRDEQFF. Written as DNA, the CDR3 is TGTGCCAGCAACCCAAGGGGGGGGCGAAGGGATGAGCAGTTCTTC. The chain joins TRBV21-1 to TRBJ2-1; TRBD2 reflects the table's D call only, with no check against the DNA. TRBV21-1 is assigned pseudogene status. The CDR3 length is 15 residues.

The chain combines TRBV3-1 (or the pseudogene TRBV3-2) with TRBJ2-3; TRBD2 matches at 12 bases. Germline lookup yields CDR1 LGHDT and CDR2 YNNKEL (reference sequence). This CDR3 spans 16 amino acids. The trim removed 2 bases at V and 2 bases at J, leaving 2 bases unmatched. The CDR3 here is CASSQTSGGHTDTQYF. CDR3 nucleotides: TGTGCCAGCAGCCAAACTAGCGGGGGGCACACAGATACGCAGTATTTT.